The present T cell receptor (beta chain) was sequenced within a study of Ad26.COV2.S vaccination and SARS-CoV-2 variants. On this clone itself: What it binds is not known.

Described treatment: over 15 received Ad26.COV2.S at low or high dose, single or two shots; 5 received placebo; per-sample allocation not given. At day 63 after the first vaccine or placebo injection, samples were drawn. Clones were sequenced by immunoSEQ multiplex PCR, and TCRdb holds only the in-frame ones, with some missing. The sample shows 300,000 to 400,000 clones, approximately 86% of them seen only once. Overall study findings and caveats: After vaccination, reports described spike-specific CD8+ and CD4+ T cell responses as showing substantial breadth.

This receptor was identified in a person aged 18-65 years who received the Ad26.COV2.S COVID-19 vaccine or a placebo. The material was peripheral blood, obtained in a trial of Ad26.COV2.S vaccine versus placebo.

The CDR3 DNA follows: TGTGCCAGCAGCCCGTGGGGAGAAAGTCCCTACGAGCAGTACTTC. This gives the protein CASSPWGESPYEQYF. The chain couples TRBV5-6 to TRBJ2-7; D is perhaps TRBD2 (5 bases). The germline V gene has CDR1 SGHDT and CDR2 YYEEEE. The CDR3 contains 15 residues. Trimming stripped 4 bases from V and 2 bases from J, with 16 bases between.